The clone carrying this T cell receptor beta chain has at least ten counts. Germline values: CDR1 SGHTA, CDR2 FQGNSA. There are 15 residues in the CDR3. The V gene end was trimmed by 5 bases and the J gene end by 1 base; junction bases not matched to a gene: 7. The data were obtained in a study of T cells in Graves' hyperthyroidism and ophthalmopathy. TCR beta CDR3 sequences were amplified from RNA transcripts. The TCR CDR3 was amplified in a first-round RT-PCR using the HTBI primer set. TCRdb re-derived calls from the multiplex PCR reads in MiXCR, one entry per CDR3 protein. The sample has about 620,000 distinct CDR3 sequences; around 15% are singletons.

The sample comprised blood. This clonotype originated in a woman aged 25 to 45 with Graves' hyperthyroidism. This chain links TRBV7-2 with TRBJ2-5; 7 nucleotides match TRBD1. CDR3 in amino acids: CASSGSGTAQETQYF. The CDR3 DNA follows: TGTGCCAGCAGCGGCTCCGGGACAGCCCAAGAGACCCAGTACTTC. The full variable domain, with the rest looked up from reference TRBV7-2 and TRBJ2-5, is GAGVSQSPSNKVTEKGKDVELRCDPISGHTALYWYRQSLGQGLEFLIYFQGNSAPDKSGLPSDRFSAERTGGSVSTLTIQRTQQEDSAVYLCASSGSGTAQETQYFGPGTRLLVL.